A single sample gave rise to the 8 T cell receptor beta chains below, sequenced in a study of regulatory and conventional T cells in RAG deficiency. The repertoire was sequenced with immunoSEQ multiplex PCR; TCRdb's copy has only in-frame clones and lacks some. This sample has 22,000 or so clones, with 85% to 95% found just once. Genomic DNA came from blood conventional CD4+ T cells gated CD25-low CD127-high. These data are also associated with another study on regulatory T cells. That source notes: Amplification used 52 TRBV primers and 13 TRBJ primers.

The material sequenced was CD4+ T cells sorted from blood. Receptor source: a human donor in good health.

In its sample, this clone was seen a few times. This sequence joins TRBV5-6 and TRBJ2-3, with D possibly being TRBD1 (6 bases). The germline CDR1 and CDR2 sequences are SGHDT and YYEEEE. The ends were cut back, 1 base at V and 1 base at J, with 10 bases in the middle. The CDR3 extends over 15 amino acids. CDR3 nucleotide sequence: TGTGCCAGCAGCTTGCGAGGGGGACGCACAGATACGCAGTATTTT. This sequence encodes CASSLRGGRTDTQYF. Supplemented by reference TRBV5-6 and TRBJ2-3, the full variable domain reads DAGVTQSPTHLIKTRGQQVTLRCSPKSGHDTVSWYQQALGQGPQFIFQYYEEEERQRGNFPDRFSGHQFPNYSSELNVNALLLGDSALYLCASSLRGGRTDTQYFGPGTRLTVL.

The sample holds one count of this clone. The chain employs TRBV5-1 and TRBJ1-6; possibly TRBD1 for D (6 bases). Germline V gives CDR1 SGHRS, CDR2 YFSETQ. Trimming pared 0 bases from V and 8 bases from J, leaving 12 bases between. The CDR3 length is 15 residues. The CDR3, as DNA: TGCGCCAGCAGCTTGGGCACAGGGTTTGATTCACCCCTCCACTTT. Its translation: CASSLGTGFDSPLHF.

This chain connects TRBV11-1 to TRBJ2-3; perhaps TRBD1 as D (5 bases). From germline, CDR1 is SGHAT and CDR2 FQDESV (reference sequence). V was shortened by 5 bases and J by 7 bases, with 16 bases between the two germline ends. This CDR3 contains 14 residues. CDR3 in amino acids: CASSPISGLHTQYF. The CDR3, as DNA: TGTGCCAGCAGCCCGATATCAGGGTTGCATACGCAGTATTTT.

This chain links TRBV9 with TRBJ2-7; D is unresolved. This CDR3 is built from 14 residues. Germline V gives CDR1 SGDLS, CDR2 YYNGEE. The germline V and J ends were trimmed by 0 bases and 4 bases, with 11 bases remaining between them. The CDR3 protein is CASSVGNTKYEQYF. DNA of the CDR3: TGTGCCAGCAGCGTAGGAAATACTAAGTACGAGCAGTACTTC.

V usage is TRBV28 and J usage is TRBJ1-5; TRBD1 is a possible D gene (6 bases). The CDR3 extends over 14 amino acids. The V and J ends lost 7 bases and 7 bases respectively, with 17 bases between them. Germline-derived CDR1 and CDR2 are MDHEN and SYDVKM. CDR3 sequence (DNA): TGTGCCAGCACCATCCCCAGGGGTTCCCAGCCCCAGCATTTT. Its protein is CASTIPRGSQPQHF.

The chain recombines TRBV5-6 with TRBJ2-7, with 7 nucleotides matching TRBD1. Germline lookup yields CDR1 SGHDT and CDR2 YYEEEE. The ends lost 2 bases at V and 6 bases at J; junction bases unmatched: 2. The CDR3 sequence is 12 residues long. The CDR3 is CASSLRGREQYF. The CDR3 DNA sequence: TGTGCCAGCAGCTTAAGGGGGCGCGAGCAGTACTTC.

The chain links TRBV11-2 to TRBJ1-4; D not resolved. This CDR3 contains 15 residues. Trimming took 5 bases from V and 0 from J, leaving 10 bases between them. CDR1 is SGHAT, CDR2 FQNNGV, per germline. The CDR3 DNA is TGTGCCAGCAGCCACTGGCCCCCAACTAATGAAAAACTGTTTTTT. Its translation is CASSHWPPTNEKLFF.

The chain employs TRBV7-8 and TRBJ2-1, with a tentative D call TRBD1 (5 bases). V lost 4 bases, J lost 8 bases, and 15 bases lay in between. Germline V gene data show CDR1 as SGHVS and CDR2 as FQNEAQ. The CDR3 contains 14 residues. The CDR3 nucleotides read TGTGCCAGCAGCTCCCGTTTTCTAGGGGATGAGCAGTTCTTC. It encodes CASSSRFLGDEQFF.